This TCR beta chain stems from a study of blood T cells in healthy people across ages. The study, taken as a whole, reports: Diversity estimates drawn from one million T cells were deemed underestimates.

Using a J-beta primer mix together with a sample-barcoded 5' primer, a second PCR was run for roughly 7 to 11 cycles. TCRdb used MiXCR to reprocess the 5' RACE reads, holding one entry per CDR3 protein. Of more than 900,000 distinct CDR3 sequences listed, almost 30% were seen once; the top ten hold about 10%. In its sample, this clonotype was seen a few times. Its antigen remains unknown. With a much larger clone just one base away, this may be a read error. V shed 6 bases, J shed 6 bases, and the junction held 10 bases outside the gene matches. CDR3 length: 16 amino acids. These records were also assigned to another study, of T cells of mothers and their children. That study adds: Sample barcodes and 2-4 random nucleotides were added by the M1S primer of the second PCR.

The genes are TRBV12-3 or TRBV12-4 and TRBJ2-1, with 11 bases fitting TRBD2. This sequence originates from a woman between 35 and 50 years old in good health. The sample comprised blood. CDR3 amino acids: CASRDIAGGPCNEQFF. As DNA, the CDR3 is TGTGCCAGCAGGGATATAGCGGGGGGGCCGTGCAATGAGCAGTTCTTC.